A single T cell receptor beta chain is shown here with its context. The target antigen is unknown. This sample was taken from a study of CD8+ T cells in alopecia areata. Study as a whole: Treated patients received oral tofacitinib, 5 to 10 mg twice daily.

Treatment defined: oral pan-JAK inhibitor, 5-10 mg twice daily. Notes on the study in general: Scalp clonality decreased significantly with tofacitinib, and so did expanded CD8+ clones among the top 100. Because of a solitary nonresponder, the connection of baseline CD8+ expansion to response stays uncertain.

As the sequencing template, cDNA was produced by extracting RNA and reverse transcribing it. Produced via immunoSEQ multiplex PCR; TCRdb's table is partial and in-frame only. The sample lists 150,000 or so clones; around 50% were seen once. CDR3 length equals 16 residues. The germline V gene has CDR1 MGHRA and CDR2 YSYEKL. V lost 1 base to trimming and J lost 4 bases, with 16 bases between them. The chain employs TRBV4-1 and TRBJ1-2; the D gene is possibly TRBD1 (5 bases). The sample here was CD8+ T cells sorted from blood, taken at week 4, from a patient treated with tofacitinib. The receptor was isolated from a human donor with alopecia areata. CDR3 region: CASSQADRGALYGYTF. CDR3 DNA sequence: TGCGCCAGCAGCCAAGCAGATCGCGGGGCCCTCTATGGCTACACCTTC.